Here is one T cell receptor beta chain with its context. Its antigen is not known. V lost 6 bases and J 0 bases, leaving 21 bases between the germline ends. Germline lookup yields CDR1 KGHSH and CDR2 LQKENI. CDR3 length: 17 residues. It was template switching that added a universal primer site, and there were unique molecular identifiers on the cDNA. Using its own MiXCR run on the 5' RACE reads, TCRdb lists one record per CDR3 protein. Among about 530,000 distinct CDR3 sequences listed, 15% were seen once. The sample is drawn from a study of identical twins. Notes on the study in general: Models predicted less out-of-frame TCR alpha sharing in monozygotic twins than was found.

Another study also made use of these data, one on yellow fever vaccine responses in identical twins.

This TCR derives from a woman under 30 in good health. Sequencing was done on a sample of CD4+ T cells sorted from blood. The chain combines TRBV18 with TRBJ2-7, with a tentative D call TRBD2 (6 bases). The DNA of the CDR3 is TGTGCCAGCTCCCAAGGTGGGATAGCGGCCTCCTCCTACGAGCAGTACTTC. Translated: CASSQGGIAASSYEQYF.